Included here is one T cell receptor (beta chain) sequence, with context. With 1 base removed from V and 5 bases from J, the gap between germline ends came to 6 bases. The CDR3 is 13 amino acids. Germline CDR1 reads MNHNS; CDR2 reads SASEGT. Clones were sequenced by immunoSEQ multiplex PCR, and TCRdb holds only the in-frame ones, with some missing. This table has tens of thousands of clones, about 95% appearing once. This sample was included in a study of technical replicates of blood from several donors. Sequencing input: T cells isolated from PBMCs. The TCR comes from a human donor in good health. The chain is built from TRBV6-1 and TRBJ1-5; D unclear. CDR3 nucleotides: TGTGCCAGCAGTGAAGGGGCCGATCAGCCCCAGCATTTT. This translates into CASSEGADQPQHF.